This T cell receptor (beta chain) comes out of a study of T-cell reconstitution after alpha-beta-depleted transplantation in children (dated by TCRdb to between 2015 and 2016). Study-wide context: The study quantitatively tracked T-cell immune reconstitution after TCRalphabeta/CD19-depleted allogeneic hematopoietic cell transplantation in children using TCR repertoire profiling.

The library was obtained by PCR. These reads were obtained on an Illumina HiSeq 2500. Molecular barcoding was employed in the preparation of TCR libraries, with unique molecular identifiers being used to normalize TCRbeta repertoire quantification. The public sequencing data were trimmed at Q25 with fastp and processed into clonotypes with MiXCR by TCRdb, which kept only in-frame beta chains. All rows with the same CDR3 protein become a single entry with the most common DNA and genes. The sample yields about 610,000 distinct CDR3 sequences; 10% to 13% were counted once. Less than 5% of the sample is held by the ten biggest clonotypes. Of note for this clonotype: It lacks a known antigen. No much larger clonotype is one base removed from it; base qualities were not supplied.

Per the germline V gene (reference sequence), DFQATT is the CDR1 and SNEGSKA is the CDR2. Trimming removed 0 bases from V and 3 bases from J, leaving 12 bases between the germline ends. The CDR3, from cysteine to phenylalanine, totals 14 residues. Of the read, only the CDR3 DNA is kept; its 42 bases are in frame from base 1. The TCR originated in a human donor who donated a stem cell graft to a child with acute myeloid leukemia. Specimen: PBMCs from the stem cell graft donor, collected from the stem cell graft. Here the chain combines TRBV20-1 and TRBJ2-7, with the D gene call left open. The CDR3 region: CSARDRQTLYEQYF. The DNA is as follows: TGCAGTGCTAGAGATCGTCAGACACTCTACGAGCAGTACTTC.